This T cell receptor beta chain was recorded in a study of cytomegalovirus exposure and HLA in healthy donors (TCRdb year 2017). Regarding the research as a whole: According to an earlier analysis of 587 of the donors, 200 million or so T cells yielded over 90 million unique TCR beta sequences and 276 Gb of sequence data. Roughly 300 gigabases of sequencing data and tens of millions of unique TCR sequences were included in an early release covering under 650 HLA-typed donors. Of the roughly 390 genotyped donors, roughly 76% were placed in the genetic ancestry cluster associated with self-reported Caucasian donors. The study aimed to test whether cataloging public T cell receptors could reveal signatures of past pathogen exposure. Using immunosequencing, the study profiled T cell repertoires from around 670 subjects and related those repertoires to cytomegalovirus serostatus. A separate validation cohort of over a hundred different subjects was used in addition to the roughly 620-subject first cohort. To predict cytomegalovirus infection status, the study brought together high-throughput TCR immunosequencing, statistical association of individual TCRs with disease status, and machine learning. A later analysis re-examined previously published TCR beta repertoires from roughly 720 donors and added high-resolution HLA genotyping to investigate patterns of TCR occurrence. The later analysis used no new phenotypic data to find candidate immune exposures, relying instead on TCR beta sequences and their occurrence across donors. An earlier analysis of about 600 of the donors used high-throughput TCR beta sequencing to judge whether each TCR beta V gene segment behaved as functional or pseudogenic. Donor age, sex, ethnicity and CMV serostatus were compiled together with the repertoire data. Genome-wide SNP genotypes for about 65% of the 666 donors were used in a later genetic analysis, which treated that subset as a discovery cohort. Every discovery cohort repertoire had been produced on one sequencing platform. HLA typing included class I and class II loci at four-digit resolution. Typing coverage varied by locus: 629-630 donors for A, B, C, DRB1 and DQB1; 522 for DQA1; over 600 for DPA1; approximately 450 for DPB1. Because of strong linkage in the cohort, five DR-DQ haplotypes were treated as single units for association and clustering. Among 398 genotyped donors of the cohort, an average of 235,054 unique TCR beta nucleotide sequences were sequenced per donor, approximately 20% of them non-productive.

Broad study findings and their caveats: Approximately 16 rarely observed V segments, including chromosome 9 orphons, were excluded from the earlier analysis of approximately 500 of the donors because counts were too low. In an earlier analysis of 587 of the donors, most TCR beta V segments were observed in productive rearrangements about 87% or about 30% of the time, broadly matching IMGT annotations. In this cohort, only TCR beta chains were sequenced, and detectable features were limited by the absence of alpha or paired-chain data. For the cohort, immune exposure information was limited to CMV serostatus. In vitro tests confirmed that three of the cytomegalovirus-associated TCR beta chains recognize cytomegalovirus antigens. A later analysis reported that several top co-occurrence clusters appeared linked to parvovirus B19, influenza, CMV and Epstein-Barr virus. A cluster of highly shared sequence variants was judged likely to be a technical artifact of the sequencing pipeline. HLA typing was unavailable for some donors at each locus, so association tests used only the typed subset. A later analysis found that most CMV-associated TCR beta chains appeared HLA-restricted, with HLA associations seemingly driven largely by CMV exposure. Some IMGT-functional V segments, including TRBV6-2 and TRBV6-3, could not be told apart with the 87-base-pair reads, so those segments were excluded. In a later genetic analysis, a missense DCLRE1C variant was associated with V-gene and J-gene trimming of TCR beta chains, and the association was replicated in an independent cohort. According to a later analysis, TCR association rates differed among HLA loci, with DRB1 alleles showing the most associated TCRs and HLA-C alleles showing the fewest. The study gave a list of 150 to 200 TCR beta chains associated with cytomegalovirus. Correlated functional status among segregating V segments might reflect linkage disequilibrium, but an unknown experimental factor could not be ruled out. When HLA alleles, especially DR and DQ, strongly co-occurred, attributing TCR associations to individual alleles was difficult. According to the authors, the approach could potentially be generalized to other disease states and immunological phenotypes. The classifier was reported to diagnose cytomegalovirus status with high specificity and sensitivity in both the original and validation cohorts. Most TCR sequences were seen in very few donors, while some public TCRs were found in many individuals. A further reported finding was that TCR beta sequences accurately predicted the HLA-A and HLA-B alleles for most subjects in the first cohort. Sequencing depth was assumed to be roughly uniform across donors in the presence/absence analyses, though that assumption may not hold. A later analysis found that HLA-associated TCR beta chains were more clonally expanded and had lower generation probabilities than equally common non-associated chains. Specific HLA alleles were associated with 15,000 to 20,000 TCR beta sequences at a false discovery rate of 0.05 in a later analysis. According to a later genetic analysis, donors in an Asian-associated ancestry cluster had fewer N-insertions in productive TCRs than the approximately 610-donor mean.

Libraries came from the immunoSEQ multiplex PCR assay. For the multiplex PCR, a mixture combining 60 forward primers for TCR Vbeta segments and 13 reverse primers for TCR Jbeta segments was used. The CDR3 region of rearranged TCR beta genes was amplified from genomic DNA by a multiplex PCR assay. The Illumina HiSeq System was used to sequence the amplified TCR beta libraries as 87-base-pair reads. Per the authors' processing: In a later analysis, tens of millions of unique TCR beta chains were counted across the roughly 700 repertoires, and roughly 11 million of these chains were shared by at least two donors. Raw reads were error-corrected and collapsed into unique sequences by a nearest-neighbor algorithm in which closely related sequences were merged to remove PCR and sequencing errors. V, D and J gene segments were assigned by aligning CDR3 sequences to IMGT reference sequences. For a sequence to be retained, a match of at least six nucleotides to both a V gene segment and a J gene segment was required. Rearrangements were classified as productive when the CDR3 lacked stop codons and remained in frame with V and J, and all other rearrangements were classified as non-productive. CDR3 was defined according to IMGT convention as the region running from the second conserved V-encoded cysteine to the conserved J-encoded phenylalanine. The earlier analysis of about 590 of the donors excluded sequences that lacked an unambiguous match to a single V gene segment. In an earlier analysis of some 590 of the donors, V segments were called functional above 56.7% productive rearrangements and were called segregating when the between-donor standard deviation exceeded 5%. To diagnose cytomegalovirus status from the catalog of TCR beta chain sequences, a statistical classification framework was built. In a later analysis, TCR nucleotide sequences were compared against IMGT/GENE-DB human TR gene sequences so that V and J genes could be assigned. A later analysis assigned CDR3 sequences and most-parsimonious VDJ recombination scenarios with the TCRdist pipeline. In a later analysis, every TCR beta chain was defined by the combination of its CDR3 amino acid sequence and its V-gene family, and reads without a unique V-gene family were dropped. A later analysis removed 500 to 600 highly shared, low-generation-probability nucleotide sequences to deal with suspected cross-contamination and a sequencing artifact. A later analysis calculated a clonal expansion index for each public chain from normalized within-repertoire ranks of inferred template counts. In a later analysis, generation probabilities were computed with a VDJ recombination model fitted to out-of-frame rearrangements, and the resulting probabilities were checked against IGoR. In a later analysis, hypergeometric tests were used to score TCR-TCR, TCR-HLA and TCR-CMV co-occurrence, with a repertoire-size bias correction applied to TCR pairs. To estimate false discovery rates, a later analysis permuted the HLA or CMV assignments 20 times. In a later analysis, co-occurring TCRs were grouped using DBSCAN, with TCRdist sequence similarity added in when clustering inside HLA-allele-positive subsets. Repertoires with fewer than 30,000 or more than 120,000 public chains, plus five repertoires with anomalous nucleotide sharing, were excluded from co-occurrence clustering. Here the immuneACCESS table is served through TCRdb, limited to in-frame sequences with V and J called. Missing clones are a known gap in these copies; in checked studies unresolved V genes cover under half, and the rest lacks a known reason. For V, J and clone size, that table is used; D and trimming come from the DNA. Present in this sample are some 130,000 clones, 80% of which were seen just once. The ten top clones hold 3% to 4% of the sample.

The cohort was made up of 666 healthy bone marrow donors. All cohort members were sampled while nominally healthy, although unrecorded immune exposures were likely present. The donor was CMV seronegative and belonged to the group of 350 to 400 seronegative cohort members. Every donor gave a peripheral blood sample, and the peripheral blood mononuclear cells from that sample were used for TCR beta sequencing. The Qiagen DNeasy Blood Extraction Kit was used to extract genomic DNA from the blood cell samples. V was cut back by 7 bases and J by 1 base, leaving a gap of 16 bases between them. CDR3 length: 15 amino acids, cysteine to phenylalanine. Just CDR3 DNA is preserved here, 45 bases in frame from base 1. Sequences MDHEN (CDR1) and SYDVKM (CDR2) are obtained from the germline V gene. About this clone itself: This receptor's antigen is unknown. The record has no base qualities; no much larger clone is one base away.

The chain links TRBV28 with TRBJ1-1, with no confident D gene call. The clonotype was recovered from a woman between 40 and 50 years old in good health and CMV-seronegative. The sample consisted of PBMCs. Here the CDR3 is given as CASTDGWATNTEAFF. The nucleotide sequence is given as TGTGCCAGCACCGATGGGTGGGCGACGAACACTGAAGCTTTCTTT.